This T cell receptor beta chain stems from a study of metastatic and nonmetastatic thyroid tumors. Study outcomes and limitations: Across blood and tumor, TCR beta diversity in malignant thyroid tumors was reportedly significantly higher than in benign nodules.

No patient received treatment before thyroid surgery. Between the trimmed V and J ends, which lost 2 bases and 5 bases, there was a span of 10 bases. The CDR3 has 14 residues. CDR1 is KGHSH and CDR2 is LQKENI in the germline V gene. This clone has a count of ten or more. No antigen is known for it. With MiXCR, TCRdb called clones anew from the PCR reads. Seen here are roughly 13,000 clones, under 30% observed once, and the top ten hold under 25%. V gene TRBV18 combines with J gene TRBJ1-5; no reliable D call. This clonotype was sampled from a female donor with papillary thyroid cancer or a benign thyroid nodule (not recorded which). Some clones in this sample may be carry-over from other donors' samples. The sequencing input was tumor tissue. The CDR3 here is CASSPRGLDQPQHF. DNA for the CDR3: TGTGCCAGCTCACCAAGAGGGCTCGATCAGCCCCAGCATTTT. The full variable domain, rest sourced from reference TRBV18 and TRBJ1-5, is NAGVMQNPRHLVRRRGQEARLRCSPMKGHSHVYWYRQLPEEGLKFMVYLQKENIIDESGMPKERFSAEFPKEGPSILRIQQVVRGDSAAYFCASSPRGLDQPQHFGDGTRLSIL.